The 3 T cell receptor beta chains in this list originate from one sample, sequenced in a study of T cells in Graves' hyperthyroidism and ophthalmopathy. The source material, RNA transcripts, was used to amplify TCR beta CDR3 regions. The study used the HTBI primer set for a first-round RT-PCR of the TCR CDR3. One entry per CDR3 protein, called by TCRdb with MiXCR from the multiplex PCR reads. The sample has around 800,000 distinct CDR3 sequences, 35% to 40% seen once. The sample comprised blood. The receptors originated from a man aged 18 to 29 with Graves' hyperthyroidism.

This clonotype was observed a single time. This chain uses TRBV14 with TRBJ1-2; 9 bases line up with TRBD1. This CDR3 is built from 15 residues. Germline CDR1 SGHDN, CDR2 FVKESK. Unmatched junction bases numbered 10, after V lost 4 bases and J lost 7 bases. CDR3 amino acids: CASSPGTGSTSGYTF. In nucleotides, the CDR3 is TGTGCCAGCAGCCCTGGGACAGGGTCGACATCTGGCTACACCTTC.

The V and J genes are TRBV7-3 and TRBJ2-5, with 8 bases that match TRBD2. Germline values: CDR1 SGHTA, CDR2 FQGTGA. The J segment lost 4 bases and the V segment lost 5 bases, leaving 9 bases of the junction unmatched. This CDR3 is 15 amino acids long. The DNA for the CDR3 is TGTGCCAGCAGCCGTACGGGGGGGCGACTAGAGACCCAGTACTTC. It specifies CASSRTGGRLETQYF.

This clonotype was recorded many times. The rearrangement links TRBV20-1 to TRBJ1-1, with D perhaps TRBD1 (6 bases). This CDR3 spans 14 amino acids. With 3 bases removed from V and 3 bases from J, the gap between germline ends came to 14 bases. CDR1 is DFQATT and CDR2 is SNEGSKA in the germline V gene (reference sequence). The CDR3 coding sequence is TGCAGTGCTAGGAGACAGGCATTGCACACTGAAGCTTTCTTT. Amino acids: CSARRQALHTEAFF.